These 21 T cell receptor beta chains originate from one sample sequenced in a study of blood T cell repertoires in COVID-19. Produced via immunoSEQ multiplex PCR; TCRdb's table is partial and in-frame only. Found here are 55,000 to 90,000 clones, roughly 91% of them singletons; the top ten hold under 1.5%. The specimen sequenced was peripheral blood. The receptor source for this set is a human donor in a cohort sampled during active COVID-19.

The CDR3 is CASSPGLAGVEQYF. CDR3 sequence (DNA): TGTGCCAGCAGCCCGGGACTAGCGGGAGTCGAGCAGTACTTC. The gene calls are TRBV6-5 and TRBJ2-7, with 14 bases lining up with TRBD2. This CDR3 has 14 amino acids. Germline V gene sequence: CDR1 MNHEY, CDR2 SVGAGI. The V segment lost 6 bases and the J segment 6 bases; nucleotides outside the gene matches: 4.

The rearrangement links TRBV28 to TRBJ1-4, with 7 bases lining up with TRBD1. CDR1 and CDR2 from the germline V gene are MDHEN and SYDVKM. V gave up 2 bases and J gave up 7 bases; unmatched junction bases: 10. The CDR3 is 16 residues long. CDR3 protein: CASSLPKAGGGEKLFF. The CDR3 DNA follows: TGTGCCAGCAGTTTACCCAAGGCAGGGGGAGGTGAAAAACTGTTTTTT.

This chain joins TRBV25-1 and TRBJ1-5; possibly TRBD1 for D (5 bases). The ends were cut back, 4 bases at V and 4 bases at J, with 8 bases in the middle. CDR3 length: 13 amino acids. Germline values: CDR1 MGHDK, CDR2 SYGVNS. The CDR3 nucleotides read TGTGCCAGCAGTGGGGGCACAAATCAGCCCCAGCATTTT. This encodes CASSGGTNQPQHF. Looking up the rest from reference TRBV25-1 and TRBJ1-5 gives the full variable domain: EADIYQTPRYLVIGTGKKITLECSQTMGHDKMYWYQQDPGMELHLIHYSYGVNSTEKGDLSSESTVSRIRTEHFPLTLESARPSHTSQYLCASSGGTNQPQHFGDGTRLSIL.

The rearrangement links TRBV28 to TRBJ1-6; 7 bases fit TRBD1. This CDR3 contains 15 residues. Losses at the gene ends were 3 bases for V and 6 bases for J; bases not matched to a gene: 5. Germline CDR1 MDHEN, CDR2 SYDVKM. The CDR3 DNA reads TGTGCCAGCAGTTTCCAAGACAGGGTTAATTCACCCCTCCACTTT. Its translation: CASSFQDRVNSPLHF.

This clone came up once. The chain uses TRBV11-2 and TRBJ2-5; 7 bases align to TRBD2. V dropped 8 bases and J dropped 5; count of bases not matched to a gene: 8. Germline loops: CDR1 SGHAT, CDR2 FQNNGV. This CDR3 contains 13 residues. DNA for the CDR3: TGTGCCAGCGGGGGGAGGGCCGGGGAGACCCAGTACTTC. Protein sequence: CASGGRAGETQYF.

V is TRBV6-1 and J is TRBJ2-3, with TRBD2 identical over 10 bases. This CDR3 has 15 amino acids. J was trimmed by 5 bases and V by 3 bases; bases with no gene match: 5. CDR1 is MNHNS, CDR2 SASEGT, per germline. The CDR3 protein is CASSDVGLAIDTQYF. The CDR3 DNA follows: TGTGCCAGCAGTGATGTGGGACTAGCGATAGATACGCAGTATTTT.

The sample holds a few counts of this clone. The gene calls are TRBV7-9 and TRBJ1-1, with D possibly being TRBD1 (6 bases). Germline assignment: CDR1 SEHNR and CDR2 FQNEAQ (reference sequence). Trimming took 5 bases from V and 1 from J, leaving 14 bases between them. The CDR3 runs 15 residues. The CDR3 coding sequence is TGTGCCAGCAGCCTGCCACAGGGCTCGAACACTGAAGCTTTCTTT. It translates to CASSLPQGSNTEAFF.

The CDR3 coding sequence is TGTGCCAGCAGCCACATAGCGGGAGGGCCAAGTAATGAGCAGTTCTTC. Translation: CASSHIAGGPSNEQFF. The chain is built from TRBV3-1 (or the pseudogene TRBV3-2) and TRBJ2-1; 11 bases align to TRBD2. V trimming: 3 bases; J trimming: 7 bases; junction bases outside the gene matches: 8. CDR1 is LGHDT and CDR2 is YNNKEL in the germline V gene (reference sequence). The CDR3 length is 16 residues.

The chain links TRBV20-1 to TRBJ1-2; TRBD1 might be the D (6 bases). The CDR3 length is 16 residues. The ends were cut back, 3 bases at V and 2 bases at J, with 19 bases in the middle. Germline CDR1 is DFQATT and CDR2 is SNEGSKA (reference sequence). The CDR3 here is CSASGASGGANYGYTF. CDR3 in DNA: TGCAGTGCTAGTGGGGCGAGTGGGGGGGCGAACTATGGCTACACCTTC.

V and J are TRBV11-1 and TRBJ1-1; tentatively, D is TRBD1 (5 bases). The V gene's germline CDR1 is SGHAT and CDR2 FQDESV (reference sequence). The length of the CDR3 is 15 residues. Trimming shortened V by 6 bases and J by 1 base, and 15 bases separated the two germline ends. The DNA of the CDR3 is TGTGCCAGCAGACATAGACAGAAATCGAACACTGAAGCTTTCTTT. Amino acid sequence: CASRHRQKSNTEAFF.

CDR3 loop: CASSTGIYEQYF. As DNA, the CDR3 is TGTGCCAGCAGCACAGGGATCTACGAGCAGTACTTC. The chain uses TRBV11-2 and TRBJ2-7; D may be TRBD1 (6 bases). Trimming shortened V by 5 bases and J by 3 bases, and 8 bases separated the two germline ends. The CDR3 contains 12 residues. From germline, CDR1 is SGHAT and CDR2 FQNNGV.

The V and J genes are TRBV21-1 and TRBJ1-5; the D segment call TRBD1 is taken from the table without a DNA check. TRBV21-1 is described as a pseudogene. The CDR3 sequence is 15 residues long. Here the CDR3 reads CASSKEAGRNQPQHF. CDR3 sequence (DNA): TGTGCCAGCAGCAAAGAGGCAGGGCGCAATCAGCCCCAGCATTTT.

J is TRBJ1-6 and V is TRBV5-1; perhaps TRBD1 as D (6 bases). The CDR3 contains 14 residues. Germline V CDR1 and CDR2: SGHRS, YFSETQ. V lost 7 bases, J lost 10 bases, and 18 bases lay in between. For the CDR3, the DNA is TGCGCCAGCTCCGCGGTACAGGGAAACTCACCCCTCCACTTT. This translates into CASSAVQGNSPLHF.

This chain joins TRBV11-3 and TRBJ2-3; 9 bases are a match to TRBD1. With V trimmed by 1 base and J by 5 bases, 4 bases remained unmatched. The germline CDR1 and CDR2 sequences are SGHNT and YENEEA. This CDR3 comprises 15 residues. This CDR3 is CASSLGDRAGDTQYF. The DNA of the CDR3 is TGTGCCAGCAGCTTAGGGGACAGGGCTGGAGATACGCAGTATTTT.

CDR3 nucleotide sequence: TGTGCCACCAGTGAGGCGACAGGGTGGGTCACAGATACGCAGTATTTT. Encoded protein: CATSEATGWVTDTQYF. J is TRBJ2-3 and V is TRBV24-1; 7 bases match TRBD1. Germline V CDR1 and CDR2: KGHDR, SFDVKD. V trimming: 4 bases; J trimming: 2 bases; junction bases outside the gene matches: 8. This CDR3 comprises 16 residues.

This clone was seen just once. V and J are TRBV7-3 and TRBJ2-1; 7 bases are shared with TRBD2. CDR3 length: 16 amino acids. Trimming cost V 5 bases and J 5 bases; bases outside gene matches: 12. Germline V gene data show CDR1 as SGHTA and CDR2 as FQGTGA. CDR3 region: CASSASLAGVNNEQFF. As DNA, the CDR3 is TGTGCCAGCAGCGCCTCGTTAGCGGGTGTAAACAATGAGCAGTTCTTC.

The chain recombines TRBV2 with TRBJ1-5, with a possible D match to TRBD1 (6 bases). The CDR3 spans 15 residues. The ends were cut back, 3 bases at V and 3 bases at J, with 12 bases in the middle. Germline values: CDR1 SNHLY, CDR2 FYNNEI. The CDR3: CASSDQGRINQPQHF. CDR3 DNA: TGTGCCAGCAGTGACCAGGGGAGAATCAATCAGCCCCAGCATTTT. The complete variable domain, with remaining parts taken from reference TRBV2 and TRBJ1-5, reads EPEVTQTPSHQVTQMGQEVILRCVPISNHLYFYWYRQILGQKVEFLVSFYNNEISEKSEIFDDQFSVERPDGSNFTLKIRSTKLEDSAMYFCASSDQGRINQPQHFGDGTRLSIL.

The chain links TRBV5-1 to TRBJ1-3; D might be TRBD1 (6 bases). V lost 6 bases to trimming and J lost 7 bases, with 17 bases between them. The CDR3 consists of 14 residues. Germline CDR1 and CDR2: SGHRS and YFSETQ. The CDR3 DNA is TGCGCCAGCAAAGGGGGAGACGCGCTCAACACCATATATTTT. This translates into CASKGGDALNTIYF.

The rearrangement joins TRBV5-1 to TRBJ2-3, with D uncertain. This CDR3 comprises 15 residues. Looked up from germline, CDR1 is SGHRS and CDR2 is YFSETQ. The V and J ends lost 2 bases and 3 bases respectively, with 13 bases between them. This chain's CDR3 is CASSFAAMFTDTQYF. For the CDR3, the DNA is TGCGCCAGCAGCTTCGCGGCTATGTTTACAGATACGCAGTATTTT.

Only one count was recorded for this clone. This sequence joins TRBV15 and TRBJ2-1; maybe TRBD2 (5 bases). This CDR3 comprises 15 residues. V lost 1 base to trimming and J lost 4 bases, with 11 bases between them. CDR1 LNHNV and CDR2 YYDKDF come from the germline V gene (reference sequence). The CDR3 loop reads CATSRVRTGYNEQFF. The DNA for the CDR3 is TGTGCCACCAGCAGAGTCCGGACGGGATACAATGAGCAGTTCTTC.

The chain has TRBV12-3 or TRBV12-4 and TRBJ1-6, with D perhaps TRBD1 (5 bases). The CDR3 is 13 residues long. V lost 6 bases and J 5 bases, leaving 8 bases between the germline ends. The CDR3: CASSSRDNSPLHF. CDR3 coding DNA: TGTGCCAGCAGCTCCAGGGATAATTCACCCCTCCACTTT.